This T cell receptor (beta chain) is from a study of blood T cell repertoires in COVID-19. Study background: Collection of acute and convalescent COVID-19 samples took place in the United States, Italy and Spain. PBMCs, B-cell-depleted T cells, or T cells provided the cDNA or gDNA that made up the material.

Germline values: CDR1 MNHNS, CDR2 SASEGT. The CDR3 has 18 residues. The J segment lost 8 bases and the V segment lost 0 bases, leaving 11 bases of the junction unmatched. In the original analysis: Nucleated cell number was recorded as an estimate derived from reference gene primer amplification. Data came from immunoSEQ multiplex PCR; TCRdb stores just in-frame clones and leaves some out. The DNA gave D and trimming, while V, J and clone size come from that table. The sample shows about 54,000 clones, around 81% of them seen only once. This TCR derives from a woman aged 55 to 70 with acute or convalescent COVID-19. The V and J genes are TRBV6-1 and TRBJ2-1, with TRBD2 matching 12 bases. Material: peripheral blood. The CDR3 spells CASSEAQAGLAGNDEQFF. As DNA, the CDR3 is TGTGCCAGCAGTGAAGCGCAGGCAGGACTAGCGGGGAACGATGAGCAGTTCTTC.